This T cell receptor beta chain appears in the sequencing data of a study of shared clonotypes between healthy human individuals. Points from the study as a whole: In contrast to clonotypes shared by all four donors, non-shared clonotypes had lower generation probabilities.

Positive CCR7 selection of CD45RO-negative cells yielded the naive CD8 cells, and terminally differentiated effector memory CD45RA+ cells were excluded. Study donors comprised healthy, HIV-negative adults devoid of recent acute infection or vaccination. In this sample, this clone turned up once. What it binds is unknown. The CDR3 covers 14 residues. The germline V gene encodes CDR1 SGHKS and CDR2 YYEKEE (reference sequence). V gave up 6 bases and J gave up 2 bases, with 12 bases separating them. Each PCR replicate from the sorted subsets contained 200 to 250 ng DNA, which is tens of thousands of T cell genomes. In the study's own analysis: ImmunoSEQ junction-only sequences lacked quality scores, so their filtering differed. Sequencing was performed with immunoSEQ multiplex PCR; in TCRdb, only in-frame clones are kept and a portion is missing. V and J calls and clone size are given by that table; D and trimming were obtained from the DNA. The sample yields approximately 2,000,000 clones, 90% to 95% seen once.

This sequence joins TRBV5-5 and TRBJ1-5; D is unclear. The sequencing input was naive CD8+ T cells from PBMCs. The sequence derives from a man between 18 and 29 years old in good health. Some clones in this sample may be carry-over from other donors' samples. In DNA, the CDR3 is TGTGCCAGCAACCCATACATGGGCAATCAGCCCCAGCATTTT. Its protein is CASNPYMGNQPQHF.